The 7 T cell receptor beta chains presented below share a single source sample, sequenced in a study of blood T cells in healthy people across ages. PCR was performed a second time for about 7 to 11 cycles using a sample-barcoded 5' primer and a J-beta primer mix. TCRdb redid the calling of the 5' RACE reads with MiXCR, one entry per CDR3 protein. The sample records about 1,500,000 distinct CDR3 sequences, about 40% being singletons. The sequenced sample was blood. The receptors stem from a woman under 30 in good health.

This clonotype was seen at least ten times. The gene calls are TRBV7-2 and TRBJ2-7, with D perhaps matching TRBD1 (6 bases). CDR3 length: 15 residues. V lost 5 bases to trimming and J lost 3 bases, with 17 bases between them. Germline loops: CDR1 SGHTA, CDR2 FQGNSA. The CDR3 DNA reads as TGTGCCAGCAGCCAGAGAGACAGGTTGGGCTACGAGCAGTACTTC. It translates to CASSQRDRLGYEQYF.

The gene calls are TRBV11-2 and TRBJ2-4; D is perhaps TRBD1 or TRBD2 (6 bases each). Trimming removed 0 bases at V and 13 bases at J, with 28 bases between. CDR1 is SGHAT, CDR2 FQNNGV, per germline. The CDR3 sequence is 18 residues long. CDR3 sequence (DNA): TGTGCCAGCAGCTTAGAAGAGGGGGGAGCCTGGGCGGGGAATGAGCAGTACTTC. It yields the protein CASSLEEGGAWAGNEQYF.

The chain couples TRBV2 to TRBJ2-6; the D is unclear. The germline V and J ends were trimmed by 6 bases and 4 bases, with 7 bases remaining between them. Germline-derived CDR1 and CDR2 are SNHLY and FYNNEI. The CDR3 is made up of 13 amino acids. The CDR3 reads CASRADGANVLTF. The CDR3 DNA is TGTGCCAGCAGGGCCGACGGGGCCAACGTCCTGACTTTC. The variable domain in full, with the rest retrieved from reference TRBV2 and TRBJ2-6, is EPEVTQTPSHQVTQMGQEVILRCVPISNHLYFYWYRQILGQKVEFLVSFYNNEISEKSEIFDDQFSVERPDGSNFTLKIRSTKLEDSAMYFCASRADGANVLTFGAGSRLTVL.

V usage is TRBV11-2 and J usage is TRBJ2-1, with D unclear. V lost 1 base and J lost 6, with 19 bases in between. From germline, CDR1 is SGHAT and CDR2 FQNNGV. The CDR3 sequence is 17 residues long. DNA of the CDR3: TGTGCCAGCAGCTTAGTAAAAGATACTACAACAACCAATGAGCAGTTCTTC. This translates into CASSLVKDTTTTNEQFF.

This clonotype came up a few times. The chain joins TRBV24-1 to TRBJ2-3; 7 bases are a match to TRBD1. CDR1 and CDR2 (germline): KGHDR, SFDVKD. This CDR3 comprises 16 residues. V was clipped by 4 bases and J by 5 bases; unmatched bases: 11. CDR3 sequence: CATSDASGTVVDTQYF. CDR3 nucleotide sequence: TGTGCCACCAGTGACGCCTCCGGGACAGTGGTAGATACGCAGTATTTT.

The rearrangement links TRBV6-5 to TRBJ1-1; 12 bases fit TRBD1. The germline V gene has CDR1 MNHEY and CDR2 SVGAGI. Trimming cost V 6 bases and J 4 bases; bases outside gene matches: 6. CDR3 length: 15 residues. This CDR3 reads CASSRDRGLVTEAFF. CDR3 sequence (DNA): TGTGCCAGCAGCCGGGACAGGGGGCTAGTCACTGAAGCTTTCTTT.

In its sample, this clonotype was seen a few times. The rearrangement joins TRBV20-1 to TRBJ1-2; TRBD1 matches 7 bases. V lost 3 bases to trimming and J lost 2 bases; unmatched junction nucleotides: 6. The CDR3 runs 14 residues. The germline CDR1 and CDR2 sequences are DFQATT and SNEGSKA (reference sequence). CDR3 bases: TGCAGTGCTAGTGGGACAGCGGGGAACTATGGCTACACCTTC. This codes for CSASGTAGNYGYTF.